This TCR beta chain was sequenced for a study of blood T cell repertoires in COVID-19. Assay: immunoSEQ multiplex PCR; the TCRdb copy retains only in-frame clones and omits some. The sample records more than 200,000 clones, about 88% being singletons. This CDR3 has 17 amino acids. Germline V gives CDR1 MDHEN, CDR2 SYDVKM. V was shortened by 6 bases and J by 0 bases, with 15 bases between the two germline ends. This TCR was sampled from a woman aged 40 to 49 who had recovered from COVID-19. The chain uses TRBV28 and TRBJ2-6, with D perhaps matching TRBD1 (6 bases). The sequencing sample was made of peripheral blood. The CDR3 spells CASSSGTLRSGANVLTF. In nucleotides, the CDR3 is TGTGCCAGCAGCTCGGGGACACTCCGCTCTGGGGCCAACGTCCTGACTTTC.